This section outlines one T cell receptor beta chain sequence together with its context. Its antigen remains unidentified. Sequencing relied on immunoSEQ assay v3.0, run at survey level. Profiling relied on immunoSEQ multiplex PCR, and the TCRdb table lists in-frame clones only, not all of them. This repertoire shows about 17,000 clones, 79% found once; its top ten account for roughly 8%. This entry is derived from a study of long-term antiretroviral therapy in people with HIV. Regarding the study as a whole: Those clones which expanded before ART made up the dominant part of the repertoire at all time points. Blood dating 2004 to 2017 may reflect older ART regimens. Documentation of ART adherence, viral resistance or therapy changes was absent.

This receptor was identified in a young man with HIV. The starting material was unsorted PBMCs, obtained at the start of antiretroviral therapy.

The CDR3 nucleotides read TGCGCCAGCAGCTTGGGGGAACTCTACGAGCAGTACTTC. Protein product: CASSLGELYEQYF. V and J are TRBV5-1 and TRBJ2-7; D not certain. V was clipped by 0 bases and J by 3 bases, with 7 bases between them. CDR1 SGHRS and CDR2 YFSETQ come from the germline V gene. This CDR3 comprises 13 residues.